Each of the 15 T cell receptor beta chains below was sequenced from the same sample in a study of T-cell memory formation after mild COVID-19. TCRdb used MiXCR to reprocess the 5' RACE reads, holding one entry per CDR3 protein. This table holds more than 350,000 distinct CDR3 sequences, approximately 15% found once. Source material: PBMCs or a T cell subset sorted from them (not recorded which). Source of these receptors: a man between 18 and 35 years old who had mild COVID-19 (a few samples of this study predate the infection). Cell type and time point are not known.

There are a few counts of this clonotype. The chain is built from TRBV7-2 and TRBJ2-5, with D possibly being TRBD2 (6 bases). Trimming took 3 bases from V and 5 from J, leaving 22 bases between them. From germline, CDR1 is SGHTA and CDR2 FQGNSA. This CDR3 has 17 residues. CDR3 loop: CASSFGVGGVVRETQYF. The DNA for the CDR3 is TGTGCCAGCAGCTTCGGTGTCGGGGGAGTCGTAAGGGAGACCCAGTACTTC.

The chain has TRBV4-2 and TRBJ2-1, with no clear D. V lost 0 bases and J 1 base, leaving 16 bases between the germline ends. CDR3 size: 18 residues. CDR1 is LGHNA, CDR2 YNFKEQ, per germline. The CDR3 sequence is CASSQELDVGGSYNEQFF. DNA of the CDR3: TGTGCCAGCAGCCAAGAATTGGACGTGGGTGGATCCTACAATGAGCAGTTCTTC.

This clonotype was found a few times. The chain is built from TRBV18 and TRBJ1-1; unclear D gene. This CDR3 comprises 11 residues. V was cut by 0 bases and J by 7 bases, with 3 bases left in between. Germline lookup yields CDR1 KGHSH and CDR2 LQKENI. The CDR3 DNA follows: TGTGCCAGCTCACCACCGGGTGAAGCTTTCTTT. Translation: CASSPPGEAFF.

The J gene is TRBJ2-5, the V gene TRBV3-1, with D possibly being TRBD2 (6 bases). Trimming took 4 bases from V and 2 from J, leaving 11 bases between them. CDR1 and CDR2 from the germline V gene are LGHDT and YNNKEL (reference sequence). The CDR3 length is 14 residues. The CDR3 region is CASSRLAIQETQYF. The CDR3 DNA reads as TGTGCCAGCAGCCGGCTAGCGATACAAGAGACCCAGTACTTC.

The V and J genes are TRBV7-9 and TRBJ1-1; TRBD1 matches 10 bases. V shed 1 base and J 12 bases; nucleotides not matched to a gene: 5. Germline CDR1 and CDR2: SEHNR and FQNEAQ (reference sequence). This CDR3 comprises 13 residues. CDR3 in amino acids: CASSLGGQGSSFF. CDR3 bases: TGTGCCAGCAGCTTAGGGGGACAGGGGTCGTCTTTCTTT.

The chain uses TRBV5-6 and TRBJ1-1, with D perhaps matching TRBD1 (5 bases). The V end lost 2 bases, the J end lost 3 bases, and 20 bases lay between the germline ends. The CDR3 is 17 residues long. CDR1 is SGHDT and CDR2 is YYEEEE in the germline V gene. CDR3 in amino acids: CASSFISQGASDTEAFF. The CDR3, as DNA: TGTGCCAGCAGCTTCATCTCTCAAGGGGCAAGCGACACTGAAGCTTTCTTT. Together with reference TRBV5-6 and TRBJ1-1, the CDR3 gives the full variable domain: DAGVTQSPTHLIKTRGQQVTLRCSPKSGHDTVSWYQQALGQGPQFIFQYYEEEERQRGNFPDRFSGHQFPNYSSELNVNALLLGDSALYLCASSFISQGASDTEAFFGQGTRLTVV.

This clonotype was counted between two and nine times. The chain links TRBV12-3 or TRBV12-4 to TRBJ2-7, with TRBD1 matching over 9 bases. The V gene end was trimmed by 6 bases and the J gene end by 1 base; junction bases not matched to a gene: 7. The CDR3 totals 15 residues. CDR3: CASSLRQGGSYEQYF. DNA for the CDR3: TGTGCCAGCAGCCTGAGACAGGGGGGATCCTACGAGCAGTACTTC.

The DNA of the CDR3 is TGTGCCAGCAGCTACAAGGGATCCCCTTATGGCTACACCTTC. Translation: CASSYKGSPYGYTF. The chain has TRBV7-2 and TRBJ1-2; no reliable D call. The germline V gene has CDR1 SGHTA and CDR2 FQGNSA. The CDR3 consists of 14 residues. Trimming stripped 4 bases from V and 5 bases from J, with 14 bases between. Combining the CDR3 with reference TRBV7-2 and TRBJ1-2 gives the whole variable domain GAGVSQSPSNKVTEKGKDVELRCDPISGHTALYWYRQSLGQGLEFLIYFQGNSAPDKSGLPSDRFSAERTGGSVSTLTIQRTQQEDSAVYLCASSYKGSPYGYTFGSGTRLTVV.

V is TRBV4-2 and J is TRBJ2-6; D is unclear. Per the germline V gene, CDR1 is LGHNA and CDR2 is YNFKEQ. This CDR3 comprises 15 residues. Trimming stripped 4 bases from V and 2 bases from J, with 9 bases between. The CDR3 nucleotides are TGTGCCAGCAGCCCGGAGACAACTGGGGCCAACGTCCTGACTTTC. As protein: CASSPETTGANVLTF.

The chain combines TRBV11-2 with TRBJ1-4; D is unresolved. V was pared by 5 bases and J by 4 bases, with 17 bases between. The CDR3 consists of 16 residues. The V gene's germline CDR1 is SGHAT and CDR2 FQNNGV. Here the CDR3 DNA reads TGTGCCAGCAGCCCCGGGGAGCTTCGCCGTAATGAAAAACTGTTTTTT. This sequence encodes CASSPGELRRNEKLFF.

The chain recombines TRBV7-6 with TRBJ2-1, with D possibly matching TRBD2 (6 bases). V lost 5 bases to trimming and J lost 0 bases, with 14 bases between them. Germline V lookup: CDR1 SGHVS, CDR2 FNYEAQ. The CDR3 has 16 residues. The DNA of the CDR3 is TGTGCCAGCAGCCCCCTGGGGGGTAACTCCTACAATGAGCAGTTCTTC. Protein sequence: CASSPLGGNSYNEQFF.

This clonotype was seen a few times. This chain connects TRBV12-5 to TRBJ2-2; a possible D gene is TRBD1 (6 bases). V was cut by 6 bases and J by 5 bases, with 13 bases left in between. The length of the CDR3 is 14 residues. Germline assignment: CDR1 LGHNT and CDR2 FRNRAP. The CDR3 DNA reads as TGTGCTAGTGGCCAACAGGGTTGGACCGGGGAGCTGTTTTTT. This encodes CASGQQGWTGELFF.

The chain joins TRBV12-3 or TRBV12-4 to TRBJ2-1; D is perhaps TRBD2 (7 bases). This CDR3 comprises 15 residues. With 2 bases removed from V and 6 bases from J, the gap between germline ends came to 14 bases. The CDR3 reads CASSLLGGGVNEQFF. CDR3 coding DNA: TGTGCCAGCAGTTTACTGGGCGGGGGCGTCAATGAGCAGTTCTTC.

The V call is TRBV28, the J call TRBJ1-5, with D uncertain. The ends were cut back, 7 bases at V and 7 bases at J, with 11 bases in the middle. This CDR3 has 12 residues. The germline V gene encodes CDR1 MDHEN and CDR2 SYDVKM. CDR3 coding DNA: TGTGCCAGCACCCTAGGCGCCCAGCCCCAGCATTTT. Its protein is CASTLGAQPQHF.

This clonotype has a handful of counts. The J gene is TRBJ1-1, the V gene TRBV19; 7 nucleotides align to TRBD1. This CDR3 is 17 amino acids long. CDR1 is LNHDA, CDR2 SQIVND, per germline (reference sequence). V dropped 7 bases and J dropped 0; count of bases not matched to a gene: 14. This CDR3 is CASTLWLPGQMNTEAFF. CDR3 coding DNA: TGTGCCAGTACCCTATGGCTACCGGGACAGATGAACACTGAAGCTTTCTTT.